A selection of T cell receptor beta chains follows, all from one sample in a study of graft-versus-host responses after intestinal transplantation. Assay: immunoSEQ multiplex PCR; the TCRdb copy retains only in-frame clones and omits some. The repertoire holds roughly 940 clones, around 54% seen once, with 14% to 15% in the top ten. The input for sequencing was alloreactive CD8+ T cells from a mixed lymphocyte reaction culture, taken before transplantation. These TCRs come from a human patient who was an organ donor for intestinal transplantation. CDR3s include the opening cysteine and the closing phenylalanine or tryptophan. The order of the fields is clone size, V gene, J gene, D gene, CDR3 protein, CDR3 DNA. A D gene is named only where the DNA matches it firmly. The size of a clone is reported for some rows only, either as once, few or many, or as a class for expanded clones.

>NA|TRBV7-7|TRBJ2-5|NA
CASRDQVGETQYF
TGTGCTAGCAGGGACCAGGTGGGGGAGACCCAGTACTTC
>few|TRBV10-3|TRBJ2-7|NA
CASSYGGAKYEQYF
TGTGCCAGCAGTTACGGCGGTGCGAAGTACGAGCAGTACTTC
>NA|TRBV4-1|TRBJ1-5|NA
CASSQRQGGNQPQHF
TGCGCCAGCAGCCAACGTCAGGGCGGCAATCAGCCCCAGCATTTT
>once|TRBV19|TRBJ2-5|NA
CASSRTGGAQYF
TGTGCCAGTAGTCGGACGGGGGGCGCCCAGTACTTC
>NA|TRBV6-5|TRBJ2-7|TRBD1
CASRGQGNHEQYF
TGTGCCAGCCGCGGACAGGGAAACCACGAGCAGTACTTC
>NA|TRBV6-6|TRBJ1-2|NA
CASSWGYGYTF
TGTGCCAGCAGTTGGGGCTATGGCTACACCTTC
>NA|TRBV7-3|TRBJ1-3|NA
CASSLDQGVSGNTIYF
TGTGCCAGCAGCTTAGATCAGGGAGTCTCTGGAAACACCATATATTTT
>NA|TRBV7-7|TRBJ2-6|NA
CASSSTGKCHKSRANVLTF
TGTGCCAGCAGCTCTACTGGTAAGTGCCACAAAAGTCGGGCCAACGTCCTGACTTTC
>few|TRBV6-6|TRBJ2-2|NA
CASSYSVQATGELFF
TGTGCCAGCAGTTACTCGGTACAGGCCACCGGGGAGCTGTTTTTT
>few|TRBV29-1|TRBJ2-1|NA
CSVEERGTSYNEQFF
TGCAGCGTTGAAGAGCGGGGCACTTCCTACAATGAGCAGTTCTTC
>NA|TRBV29-1|TRBJ1-2|NA
CSVGVGGDYGYTF
TGCAGCGTTGGGGTCGGGGGTGACTATGGCTACACCTTC
>NA|TRBV7-3|TRBJ2-3|NA
CASSLNGMADTQYF
TGTGCCAGCAGCTTAAACGGTATGGCAGATACGCAGTATTTT
>few|TRBV7-6|TRBJ2-1|TRBD2
CASSELLAGAYNEQFF
TGTGCCAGCAGCGAGCTCCTAGCGGGGGCCTACAATGAGCAGTTCTTC
>NA|TRBV19|TRBJ2-6|TRBD2
CASSMRERKWPTGANVLTF
TGTGCCAGTAGTATGCGGGAGAGGAAGTGGCCGACCGGGGCCAACGTCCTGACTTTC
>large|TRBV5-1|TRBJ2-7|NA
CASSLGGYEQYF
TGCGCCAGCAGCTTGGGGGGGTACGAGCAGTACTTC
>NA|TRBV19|TRBJ2-1|NA
CASSIALSSYNEQFF
TGTGCCAGTAGTATAGCTTTAAGCTCCTACAATGAGCAGTTCTTC
>NA|TRBV5-4|TRBJ2-3|NA
CASSLMCGFGTDTQYF
TGTGCCAGCAGCTTGATGTGTGGCTTCGGCACAGATACGCAGTATTTT
>few|TRBV7-3|TRBJ2-1|TRBD2
CASSLAGGPYEQFF
TGTGCCAGCAGCTTGGCGGGAGGGCCATATGAGCAGTTCTTC
>few|TRBV6-7|TRBJ2-7|NA
CASNLHGSFGEQYF
TGTGCCAGCAATTTACATGGGTCCTTCGGGGAGCAGTACTTC
>NA|TRBV29-1|TRBJ2-3|NA
CSVEAGGTDTQYF
TGCAGCGTTGAAGCGGGAGGCACAGATACGCAGTATTTT
>NA|TRBV10-3|TRBJ1-1|NA
CAISDRRALTEAFF
TGTGCCATCAGTGATAGGAGGGCCCTCACTGAAGCTTTCTTT
>NA|TRBV9|TRBJ2-7|TRBD1
CASSLCGTGDEQYF
TGTGCCAGCAGCTTGTGCGGGACAGGGGACGAGCAGTACTTC
>few|TRBV7-6|TRBJ2-3|NA
CASSLAVSTDTQYF
TGTGCCAGCAGCTTAGCGGTTAGCACAGATACGCAGTATTTT
>NA|TRBV4-1|TRBJ1-2|TRBD1
CASSGQTGGAGYYGYTF
TGCGCCAGCAGCGGGCAGACAGGGGGCGCAGGGTACTATGGCTACACCTTC
>once|TRBV7-7|TRBJ2-6|NA
CASSDSDKCHQSRANVLTF
TGTGCCAGCAGCGACAGCGATAAGTGCCACCAAAGTCGGGCCAACGTCCTGACTTTC
>NA|TRBV6-4|TRBJ2-3|TRBD2
CASRTSGTDTQYF
TGTGCCAGCAGGACTAGCGGCACAGATACGCAGTATTTT
>large|TRBV7-9|TRBJ1-3|NA
CASSLRLAGNTIYF
TGTGCCAGCAGCCTCAGGTTGGCTGGAAACACCATATATTTT
>NA|TRBV10-2|TRBJ1-2|NA
CASRSPPGLYGYTF
TGCGCCAGCAGATCTCCACCAGGACTGTATGGCTACACCTTC
>NA|TRBV6-5|TRBJ2-1|TRBD1
CASGPGTVNNEQFF
TGTGCCAGCGGCCCCGGGACAGTAAACAATGAGCAGTTCTTC
>few|TRBV7-5|TRBJ1-2|NA
CRPIRGQPFYGYTF
TGTAGGCCAATCCGAGGACAGCCTTTCTATGGCTACACCTTC